These 31 T cell receptor beta chains originate from one sample sequenced in a study of blood T cell repertoires in COVID-19. The assay was immunoSEQ multiplex PCR, and TCRdb's table has in-frame clones only and misses some. The data show 110,000 to 150,000 clones, 85% to 90% seen once. Specimen: peripheral blood. The source of these receptors is an older woman with active COVID-19.

This chain connects TRBV6-2 or TRBV6-3 to TRBJ1-5; weak D call: TRBD1 (6 bases). Trimming removed 2 bases from V and 4 bases from J, with 12 bases in between. Germline V gives CDR1 MNHEY, CDR2 SVGEGT. CDR3 size: 15 residues. The CDR3 coding sequence is TGTGCCAGCAGTTACGCGGGGGCGGGAAATCAGCCCCAGCATTTT. This translates into CASSYAGAGNQPQHF.

DNA of the CDR3: TGTGCCATCAGTGAGCTGGGAAACACCATATATTTT. Protein product: CAISELGNTIYF. This rearrangement joins TRBV10-3 to TRBJ1-3; D not resolved. Trimming took off 2 bases at V and 4 bases at J, with 3 bases between the two ends. CDR3 length: 12 amino acids. Germline CDR1 reads ENHRY; CDR2 reads SYGVKD.

The J gene is TRBJ2-7, the V gene TRBV28; D not certain. Trimming took 5 bases from V and 0 from J, leaving 14 bases between them. Germline V gene sequence: CDR1 MDHEN, CDR2 SYDVKM. This CDR3 is 15 amino acids long. CDR3 amino acids: CASSPEHRSSYEQYF. As DNA, the CDR3 is TGTGCCAGCAGTCCGGAGCACCGCAGCTCCTACGAGCAGTACTTC.

CDR3 protein: CASSTQGGTEAFF. CDR3 in DNA: TGTGCCAGTAGTACCCAGGGAGGGACTGAAGCTTTCTTT. V and J are TRBV19 and TRBJ1-1; D perhaps matches TRBD1 (5 bases). Trimming took 4 bases from V and 5 from J, leaving 11 bases between them. This CDR3 contains 13 residues. Per germline, CDR1 LNHDA and CDR2 SQIVND (reference sequence).

V usage is TRBV4-3 and J usage is TRBJ2-1, with 10 bases fitting TRBD2. The CDR3 totals 14 residues. CDR1 is LGHNA, CDR2 YSLEER, per germline. Trimming removed 4 bases from V and 6 bases from J; junction bases left unmatched: 3. CDR3 DNA: TGCGCCAGCAGCCTCAGGACTAGCGGCAATGAGCAGTTCTTC. Translation gives CASSLRTSGNEQFF.

The chain carries TRBV5-1 and TRBJ1-3; tentative D call: TRBD1 (6 bases). V lost 4 bases and J lost 0, with 14 bases in between. Germline CDR1 and CDR2: SGHRS and YFSETQ. There are 16 residues in the CDR3. In DNA, the CDR3 is TGCGCCAGCAGCCTGGGACACCCTAACTCTGGAAACACCATATATTTT. This sequence encodes CASSLGHPNSGNTIYF.

The chain employs TRBV12-3 or TRBV12-4 and TRBJ1-2, with a possible D match to TRBD1 (6 bases). This CDR3 has 13 amino acids. V was pared by 5 bases and J by 12 bases, with 19 bases between. CDR3 in amino acids: CASSRGGGSVHTF. The CDR3 region has the DNA TGTGCCAGCAGTAGAGGGGGTGGGTCTGTCCACACCTTC.

The rearrangement uses TRBV7-9 and TRBJ2-7; possible D gene TRBD2, 5 bases. Trimming took 1 base from V and 1 from J, leaving 8 bases between them. CDR3 length: 14 residues. The V gene's germline CDR1 is SEHNR and CDR2 FQNEAQ (reference sequence). Written as DNA, the CDR3 is TGTGCCAGCAGCTTAGGCAGCGGATCCTACGAGCAGTACTTC. Its translation is CASSLGSGSYEQYF.

The sample holds many counts of this clone. The chain recombines TRBV27 with TRBJ1-5; weak D call: TRBD1 (5 bases). CDR3 length: 15 amino acids. The germline gives CDR1 MNHEY, CDR2 SMNVEV (reference sequence). Deletions cut 1 base from V and 1 base from J, with 8 bases between. The CDR3 reads CASSLYRQSNQPQHF. In DNA form, the CDR3 reads TGTGCCAGCAGTTTATATCGACAGAGCAATCAGCCCCAGCATTTT.

The chain links TRBV9 to TRBJ1-1; 9 nucleotides align to TRBD1. CDR3 length: 15 amino acids. Germline V gene data show CDR1 as SGDLS and CDR2 as YYNGEE. V lost 4 bases, J lost 5 bases, and 9 bases stayed unmatched. In DNA form, the CDR3 reads TGTGCCAGCAGCTCAGGCACGACAGGGGGGACTGAAGCTTTCTTT. It encodes CASSSGTTGGTEAFF. Looking up the rest from reference TRBV9 and TRBJ1-1 gives the full variable domain: DSGVTQTPKHLITATGQRVTLRCSPRSGDLSVYWYQQSLDQGLQFLIQYYNGEERAKGNILERFSAQQFPDLHSELNLSSLELGDSALYFCASSSGTTGGTEAFFGQGTRLTVV.

The chain joins TRBV7-6 to TRBJ1-4; TRBD1 matches 7 bases. CDR3 length: 15 amino acids. The germline V gene encodes CDR1 SGHVS and CDR2 FNYEAQ. Unmatched junction bases numbered 8, after V lost 5 bases and J lost 5 bases. CDR3 in DNA: TGTGCCAGCAGCCGGGGGGGACAGAGGAATGAAAAACTGTTTTTT. Its translation is CASSRGGQRNEKLFF. Supplemented by reference TRBV7-6 and TRBJ1-4, the full variable domain reads GAGVSQSPRYKVTKRGQDVALRCDPISGHVSLYWYRQALGQGPEFLTYFNYEAQQDKSGLPNDRFSAERPEGSISTLTIQRTEQRDSAMYRCASSRGGQRNEKLFFGSGTQLSVL.

This sequence joins TRBV30 and TRBJ2-7; 8 bases match TRBD1. V was pared by 3 bases and J by 3 bases, with 10 bases of the junction left unmatched. This CDR3 region has 15 residues. CDR1 is GTSNPN, CDR2 SVGIG, per germline (reference sequence). As DNA, the CDR3 is TGTGCCTGGAGAACCCGGGACAGGTACAACTACGAGCAGTACTTC. Protein product: CAWRTRDRYNYEQYF.

V gene TRBV10-3 combines with J gene TRBJ1-2, with TRBD1 matching over 7 bases. The CDR3 runs to 15 residues. The trim removed 6 bases at V and 0 bases at J, leaving 7 bases unmatched. From germline, CDR1 is ENHRY and CDR2 SYGVKD. CDR3 DNA: TGTGCCATCAGACGGGACAGACTGTCTAACTATGGCTACACCTTC. Translating it yields CAIRRDRLSNYGYTF.

This clone was recorded only once. This chain connects TRBV30 to TRBJ1-1, with D possibly matching TRBD1 (5 bases). The V end lost 1 base, the J end lost 11 bases, and 20 bases lay between the germline ends. The CDR3 is 14 residues long. CDR1 GTSNPN and CDR2 SVGIG come from the germline V gene (reference sequence). The CDR3 protein is CAWSGGQGYGKAFF. The CDR3 DNA follows: TGTGCCTGGAGTGGTGGTCAGGGTTATGGGAAGGCTTTCTTT.

V gene TRBV6-2 or TRBV6-3 combines with J gene TRBJ1-2; D remains unclear. Germline V gene lookup returns CDR1 MNHEY and CDR2 SVGEGT. The CDR3 extends over 12 amino acids. The V and J ends lost 4 bases and 7 bases respectively, with 10 bases between them. CDR3 sequence: CASSSWGGGYTF. The CDR3 bases are TGTGCCAGCAGTTCGTGGGGAGGTGGCTACACCTTC.

The rearrangement joins TRBV19 to TRBJ2-3, with 14 bases aligning to TRBD2. CDR1 is LNHDA and CDR2 is SQIVND in the germline V gene (reference sequence). V lost 11 bases and J lost 4; bases outside the gene matches: 8. CDR3 length: 15 amino acids. DNA of the CDR3: TGTGCCTCTAAGGGGACTAGCGGGAGATCAGATACGCAGTATTTT. This gives the protein CASKGTSGRSDTQYF.

The rearrangement joins TRBV9 to TRBJ1-6; 10 bases are shared with TRBD1. This CDR3 is built from 15 residues. The germline gives CDR1 SGDLS, CDR2 YYNGEE. V was pared by 4 bases and J by 9 bases, with 7 bases of the junction left unmatched. The CDR3 loop is CASSPTGTGVSPLHF. CDR3 nucleotide sequence: TGTGCCAGCAGCCCCACCGGGACAGGGGTTTCACCCCTCCACTTT. Filled out from reference TRBV9 and TRBJ1-6, the complete variable domain reads DSGVTQTPKHLITATGQRVTLRCSPRSGDLSVYWYQQSLDQGLQFLIQYYNGEERAKGNILERFSAQQFPDLHSELNLSSLELGDSALYFCASSPTGTGVSPLHFGNGTRLTVT.

The gene calls are TRBV7-9 and TRBJ2-7; D possibly corresponds to TRBD2 (5 bases). The CDR3 is made up of 13 amino acids. The germline gives CDR1 SEHNR, CDR2 FQNEAQ (reference sequence). V gave up 5 bases and J gave up 6 bases, with 14 bases separating them. DNA of the CDR3: TGTGCCAGCAGCCTTGAGGGCCCGAGCGAGCAGTACTTC. This codes for CASSLEGPSEQYF.

This rearrangement joins TRBV10-3 to TRBJ2-3; 8 bases are a match to TRBD2. The CDR3 contains 14 residues. The ends lost 2 bases at V and 5 bases at J; junction bases unmatched: 3. Germline loops: CDR1 ENHRY, CDR2 SYGVKD. CDR3 loop: CAISEGTRGDTQYF. CDR3 coding DNA: TGTGCCATCAGTGAGGGGACTAGAGGAGATACGCAGTATTTT.

The chain links TRBV19 to TRBJ2-3; 13 bases match TRBD2. Trimming at V came to 7 bases and at J to 4 bases, leaving 8 bases not matched to a gene. The CDR3 totals 16 residues. Germline CDR1 LNHDA, CDR2 SQIVND (reference sequence). CDR3 loop: CASTPLAGGPSDTQYF. The DNA for the CDR3 is TGTGCCAGTACCCCACTAGCGGGAGGGCCCTCAGATACGCAGTATTTT.

The chain recombines TRBV9 with TRBJ2-2, with 8 nucleotides matching TRBD2. With V trimmed by 8 bases and J by 1 base, 10 bases remained unmatched. The CDR3 consists of 16 residues. CDR1 and CDR2 (germline): SGDLS, YYNGEE. The CDR3 reads CARDPLAGQNTGELFF. The DNA of the CDR3 is TGTGCCAGAGACCCATTAGCGGGACAGAACACCGGGGAGCTGTTTTTT. Based on the CDR3 plus reference TRBV9 and TRBJ2-2, the full variable domain is DSGVTQTPKHLITATGQRVTLRCSPRSGDLSVYWYQQSLDQGLQFLIQYYNGEERAKGNILERFSAQQFPDLHSELNLSSLELGDSALYFCARDPLAGQNTGELFFGEGSRLTVL.

The V call is TRBV30, the J call TRBJ2-7; 8 bases agree with TRBD1. Trimming took 2 bases from V and 4 from J; bases not matched to a gene: 7. CDR1 is GTSNPN, CDR2 SVGIG, per germline (reference sequence). The CDR3 is 14 amino acids. CDR3: CAWSSQGAMYEQYF. The CDR3 nucleotides read TGTGCCTGGAGTTCGCAGGGGGCCATGTACGAGCAGTACTTC.

V usage is TRBV7-2 and J usage is TRBJ2-1; TRBD1 might be the D (5 bases). Per germline, CDR1 SGHTA and CDR2 FQGNSA. V was trimmed by 1 base and J by 2 bases, leaving 12 bases between them. The CDR3 is 16 residues long. The CDR3 nucleotides read TGTGCCAGCAGCTTAGGCGGCAGGGCGGCCTACAATGAGCAGTTCTTC. Translation gives CASSLGGRAAYNEQFF.

Here the CDR3 reads CAWGTGWDEQYF. The CDR3 DNA follows: TGTGCCTGGGGGACAGGGTGGGACGAGCAGTACTTC. V gene TRBV30 combines with J gene TRBJ2-7, with TRBD1 identical over 9 bases. CDR3 size: 12 residues. Germline CDR1 and CDR2: GTSNPN and SVGIG (reference sequence). V trimming: 5 bases; J trimming: 5 bases; junction bases outside the gene matches: 4.

The V call is TRBV9, the J call TRBJ2-3; 14 bases match TRBD2. The length of the CDR3 is 19 residues. Germline trimming cut 0 bases from V and 5 bases from J; bases unmatched to any gene: 11. Germline V CDR1 and CDR2: SGDLS, YYNGEE. As DNA, the CDR3 is TGTGCCAGCAGCGTAGCCCGATTGGGACTAGCGGGAGTTAGAGATACGCAGTATTTT. The encoded protein is CASSVARLGLAGVRDTQYF.

The chain uses TRBV19 and TRBJ1-2; D uncertain. The V end was cut by 1 base, the J end by 8 bases, with 20 bases between. This CDR3 is 16 amino acids long. CDR1 is LNHDA and CDR2 is SQIVND in the germline V gene (reference sequence). In nucleotides, the CDR3 is TGTGCCAGTAGTATAGTCCTCGCGACACCCCTCGAGGGCTACACCTTC. This gives the protein CASSIVLATPLEGYTF.

In this sample, this clone turned up a few times. The V call is TRBV7-2, the J call TRBJ2-6, with D maybe TRBD1 (5 bases). The CDR3 has 15 amino acids. Looked up from germline, CDR1 is SGHTA and CDR2 is FQGNSA. Trimming took 5 bases from V and 1 from J, leaving 9 bases between them. Here the CDR3 reads CASSGRASGANVLTF. Written as DNA, the CDR3 is TGTGCCAGCAGCGGCAGGGCGTCTGGGGCCAACGTCCTGACTTTC.

The chain carries TRBV12-3 or TRBV12-4 and TRBJ2-1, with unresolved D. The V end was cut by 8 bases, the J end by 0 bases, with 8 bases between. The CDR3 is 13 residues long. CDR3 protein: CASHASSYNEQFF. The CDR3 DNA sequence: TGTGCCAGCCACGCGAGCTCCTACAATGAGCAGTTCTTC.

V and J are TRBV13 and TRBJ2-7, with TRBD1 matching 9 bases. The CDR3 sequence is 14 residues long. CDR1 and CDR2 from the germline V gene are PRHDT and FYEKMQ (reference sequence). V shed 5 bases, J shed 5 bases, and the junction held 7 bases outside the gene matches. The CDR3 DNA follows: TGTGCCAGCAGCCCCCGGGACAGGGTGGACGAGCAGTACTTC. The encoded protein is CASSPRDRVDEQYF.

The J gene is TRBJ1-5, the V gene TRBV25-1, with a tentative D call TRBD1 (5 bases). The CDR3 runs 16 residues. From germline, CDR1 is MGHDK and CDR2 SYGVNS. V dropped 2 bases and J dropped 2 bases, with 13 bases sitting between them. The chain's CDR3 is CASSEAGVSGNQPQHF. The CDR3 region has the DNA TGTGCCAGCAGTGAAGCGGGGGTTTCGGGCAATCAGCCCCAGCATTTT.

This rearrangement joins TRBV5-5 to TRBJ2-2; D may be TRBD2 (6 bases). V lost 2 bases, J lost 0 bases, and 11 bases lay in between. The CDR3 spans 16 residues. Germline-derived CDR1 and CDR2 are SGHKS and YYEKEE (reference sequence). CDR3 bases: TGTGCCAGCAGCTTCCTTGGCGGGGCGAACACCGGGGAGCTGTTTTTT. This gives the protein CASSFLGGANTGELFF.